The 23 T cell receptor beta chains presented below share a single source sample, sequenced in a study of blood T cell repertoires in COVID-19. Data came from immunoSEQ multiplex PCR; TCRdb stores just in-frame clones and leaves some out. Here the sample spans roughly 200,000 clones, 85% to 90% being singletons. The sequencing input was PBMCs or T cells enriched from blood (not recorded which). Receptors were obtained from a middle-aged man who had recovered from COVID-19.

The chain carries TRBV6-1 and TRBJ2-7; 10 bases map to TRBD1. Germline CDR1 and CDR2: MNHNS and SASEGT. After removal of 3 bases from V and 3 bases from J, the junction contained 5 bases not matched to a gene. This CDR3 comprises 15 residues. CDR3 DNA: TGTGCCAGCAGTGACCCGGGACAGGGGTACTACGAGCAGTACTTC. Its protein product is CASSDPGQGYYEQYF.

The chain combines TRBV11-2 with TRBJ2-5; possibly TRBD2 for D (6 bases). The CDR3 has 15 residues. The germline V and J ends were trimmed by 5 bases and 2 bases, with 15 bases remaining between them. Germline CDR1 SGHAT, CDR2 FQNNGV. The CDR3 region is CASSRGFWEQETQYF. Here the CDR3 DNA reads TGTGCCAGCAGCCGGGGGTTTTGGGAACAAGAGACCCAGTACTTC.

V is TRBV10-3 and J is TRBJ1-5; D call uncertain. Germline CDR1 ENHRY, CDR2 SYGVKD. V shed 4 bases and J shed 0 bases, with 7 bases lying between them. The CDR3 has 14 amino acids. This CDR3 reads CAISAGISNQPQHF. As DNA, the CDR3 is TGTGCCATCAGTGCGGGGATTAGCAATCAGCCCCAGCATTTT.

This chain connects TRBV5-1 to TRBJ1-6, with D perhaps TRBD1 (5 bases). V shed 1 base and J shed 10 bases, with 15 bases lying between them. Germline V gene data show CDR1 as SGHRS and CDR2 as YFSETQ. The CDR3 has 15 residues. CDR3 sequence reads: CASSLSQGRSSPLHF. In DNA, the CDR3 is TGCGCCAGCAGCTTGAGTCAGGGCCGAAGCTCACCCCTCCACTTT.

The chain links TRBV5-1 to TRBJ1-1; no clear D. This CDR3 has 13 amino acids. The germline CDR1 and CDR2 sequences are SGHRS and YFSETQ. The V gene lost 2 bases and the J gene lost 5 bases, with 10 bases spanning the gap. Here the CDR3 reads CASSFSEITEAFF. In nucleotides, the CDR3 is TGCGCCAGCAGCTTCTCTGAGATAACTGAAGCTTTCTTT.

The chain recombines TRBV29-1 with TRBJ2-5, with 9 bases matching TRBD1. Germline values: CDR1 SQVTM, CDR2 ANQGSEA. The V segment lost 6 bases and the J segment 5 bases; nucleotides outside the gene matches: 13. CDR3 size: 15 residues. CDR3 residues: CSVDPGQGVGETQYF. The CDR3 coding sequence is TGCAGCGTAGACCCGGGACAGGGTGTTGGGGAGACCCAGTACTTC.

The chain is built from TRBV28 and TRBJ1-4; tentative D call: TRBD1 (6 bases). CDR3 length equals 14 residues. Trimming pared 4 bases from V and 5 bases from J, leaving 11 bases between. Germline V gene lookup returns CDR1 MDHEN and CDR2 SYDVKM. DNA for the CDR3: TGTGCCAGCAGTTGGGACACTGGGAATGAAAAACTGTTTTTT. It is translated as CASSWDTGNEKLFF.

The CDR3 protein is CASSLTGGSGYTF. CDR3 DNA: TGTGCCAGCAGTCTGACAGGGGGCTCGGGCTACACCTTC. This chain links TRBV12-3 or TRBV12-4 with TRBJ1-2, with 10 bases that match TRBD1. The ends lost 5 bases at V and 8 bases at J; junction bases unmatched: 5. The CDR3 contains 13 residues.

The chain links TRBV2 to TRBJ2-1; 9 bases line up with TRBD1. This CDR3 is built from 13 residues. The germline gives CDR1 SNHLY, CDR2 FYNNEI. V shed 5 bases and J 7 bases; nucleotides not matched to a gene: 3. The CDR3 region is CASSRTGDNEQFF. The CDR3 DNA follows: TGTGCCAGCAGTCGGACAGGGGATAATGAGCAGTTCTTC.

The chain has TRBV4-2 and TRBJ2-2, with 8 bases that match TRBD2. CDR1 and CDR2 (germline): LGHNA, YNFKEQ. The V and J ends lost 1 base and 1 base, in that order; junction bases with no gene match: 5. This CDR3 comprises 17 residues. The CDR3 here is CASSQAAGAGNTGELFF. CDR3 DNA: TGTGCCAGCAGCCAAGCAGCGGGGGCCGGGAACACCGGGGAGCTGTTTTTT.

The rearrangement joins TRBV30 to TRBJ1-2; TRBD1 aligns across 7 bases. CDR1 is GTSNPN and CDR2 is SVGIG in the germline V gene (reference sequence). The V gene end was trimmed by 1 base and the J gene end by 3 bases; junction bases not matched to a gene: 5. The CDR3 has 14 amino acids. The CDR3 DNA reads as TGTGCCTGGAGTGATAGGGGGCAGTACTATGGCTACACCTTC. Translating it yields CAWSDRGQYYGYTF.

The J gene is TRBJ1-2, the V gene TRBV13; 8 bases map to TRBD1. The germline V gene encodes CDR1 PRHDT and CDR2 FYEKMQ (reference sequence). Trimming at V came to 5 bases and at J to 8 bases, leaving 10 bases not matched to a gene. The CDR3 spans 14 residues. The CDR3 here is CASSRTQGAEGYTF. The CDR3 DNA is TGTGCCAGCAGCCGCACGCAGGGGGCTGAGGGCTACACCTTC. Based on the CDR3 plus reference TRBV13 and TRBJ1-2, the full variable domain is AAGVIQSPRHLIKEKRETATLKCYPIPRHDTVYWYQQGPGQDPQFLISFYEKMQSDKGSIPDRFSAQQFSDYHSELNMSSLELGDSALYFCASSRTQGAEGYTFGSGTRLTVV.

The V call is TRBV6-5, the J call TRBJ1-4; a possible D gene is TRBD1 (5 bases). There are 15 residues in the CDR3. V lost 6 bases, J lost 8 bases, and 19 bases lay in between. Germline V gene data show CDR1 as MNHEY and CDR2 as SVGAGI. In DNA form, the CDR3 reads TGTGCCAGCAGGGGGGGACCGGCCAACGGGGAAAAACTGTTTTTT. Protein sequence: CASRGGPANGEKLFF.

V and J are TRBV19 and TRBJ1-2; TRBD1 might be the D (6 bases). The CDR3 is made up of 15 amino acids. Germline CDR1 reads LNHDA; CDR2 reads SQIVND (reference sequence). V gave up 5 bases and J gave up 4 bases, with 17 bases separating them. The CDR3 DNA reads TGTGCCAGTAGTCCTACAGGGACCAGGGGCTATGGCTACACCTTC. This sequence encodes CASSPTGTRGYGYTF. The variable domain in full, completed from reference TRBV19 and TRBJ1-2, reads DGGITQSPKYLFRKEGQNVTLSCEQNLNHDAMYWYRQDPGQGLRLIYYSQIVNDFQKGDIAEGYSVSREKKESFPLTVTSAQKNPTAFYLCASSPTGTRGYGYTFGSGTRLTVV.

The chain is built from TRBV30 and TRBJ2-3; TRBD1 aligns across 10 bases. Unmatched junction bases numbered 7, after V lost 6 bases and J lost 4 bases. Germline lookup yields CDR1 GTSNPN and CDR2 SVGIG (reference sequence). The CDR3 runs to 14 residues. The CDR3 nucleotides are TGTGCCTGTAGAAAGACAGGGGGCTCAGATACGCAGTATTTT. Its protein product is CACRKTGGSDTQYF.

The chain carries TRBV5-1 and TRBJ1-1; no clear D gene. V lost 7 bases and J 7 bases, leaving 11 bases between the germline ends. Germline loops: CDR1 SGHRS, CDR2 YFSETQ. There are 11 residues in the CDR3. DNA of the CDR3: TGCGCCAGCTACGAGGCGGGTGAAGCTTTCTTT. Its translation: CASYEAGEAFF. Complete variable domain (other parts from reference TRBV5-1 and TRBJ1-1): KAGVTQTPRYLIKTRGQQVTLSCSPISGHRSVSWYQQTPGQGLQFLFEYFSETQRNKGNFPGRFSGRQFSNSRSEMNVSTLELGDSALYLCASYEAGEAFFGQGTRLTVV.

The chain has TRBV27 and TRBJ2-1; perhaps TRBD2 as D (6 bases). This CDR3 is built from 15 residues. Germline V CDR1 and CDR2: MNHEY, SMNVEV (reference sequence). V was pared by 3 bases and J by 0 bases, with 9 bases between. CDR3 residues: CASSLGGSSYNEQFF. The CDR3 DNA sequence: TGTGCCAGCAGTTTGGGGGGAAGCTCCTACAATGAGCAGTTCTTC.

The gene calls are TRBV4-2 and TRBJ1-5; no reliable D call. The CDR3 totals 15 residues. Germline V gives CDR1 LGHNA, CDR2 YNFKEQ. Trimming cost V 3 bases and J 6 bases, with 15 bases left between them. The CDR3 region is CASSQKKGGSQPQHF. The CDR3 region has the DNA TGTGCCAGCAGCCAGAAAAAGGGTGGGAGTCAGCCCCAGCATTTT.

The chain recombines TRBV5-5 with TRBJ2-2; D is perhaps TRBD1 (6 bases). CDR1 is SGHKS and CDR2 is YYEKEE in the germline V gene (reference sequence). V was cut by 4 bases and J by 9 bases, with 16 bases left in between. This CDR3 region has 14 residues. The CDR3 DNA reads TGTGCCAGCAGCCGCCACAGGGATGAGAGGGAGCTGTTTTTT. This sequence encodes CASSRHRDERELFF.

The rearrangement links TRBV10-1 to TRBJ1-1; tentative D call: TRBD1 (5 bases). There are 13 residues in the CDR3. Germline V gives CDR1 WNHNN, CDR2 SYGVQD (reference sequence). The ends were cut back, 2 bases at V and 4 bases at J, with 8 bases in the middle. Here the CDR3 reads CASSEIGGTEAFF. The CDR3 coding sequence is TGCGCCAGCAGTGAGATCGGGGGCACTGAAGCTTTCTTT.

This sequence joins TRBV4-2 and TRBJ2-1; 13 bases are shared with TRBD2. V trimming: 6 bases; J trimming: 8 bases; junction bases outside the gene matches: 16. This CDR3 contains 18 residues. Germline CDR1 and CDR2: LGHNA and YNFKEQ. Here the CDR3 DNA reads TGTGCCAGCAGTCCGGGCGATTCATGGACTAGCGGGAGCGATGAGCAGTTCTTC. The encoded protein is CASSPGDSWTSGSDEQFF.

The J gene is TRBJ1-5, the V gene TRBV11-2; D possibly corresponds to TRBD1 (5 bases). From germline, CDR1 is SGHAT and CDR2 FQNNGV. This CDR3 comprises 15 residues. V dropped 2 bases and J dropped 4 bases, with 12 bases sitting between them. The CDR3 loop is CASSLSGRENQPQHF. Written as DNA, the CDR3 is TGTGCCAGCAGCTTATCCGGCAGGGAAAATCAGCCCCAGCATTTT.

This chain joins TRBV30 and TRBJ1-1; the match to TRBD1 covers 7 bases. This CDR3 has 14 residues. V dropped 0 bases and J dropped 3; count of bases not matched to a gene: 4. Germline CDR1 is GTSNPN and CDR2 is SVGIG (reference sequence). In nucleotides, the CDR3 is TGTGCCTGGAGTGTACGCAGGGGGGACACTGAAGCTTTCTTT. Translating it yields CAWSVRRGDTEAFF.